These T cell receptor beta chains were read from a single sample in a study of identical twins. A single record per CDR3 protein comes from TCRdb applying MiXCR to the 5' RACE reads. The sample records around 1.7 million distinct CDR3 sequences, about 32% being singletons. Input material: cord blood. These TCRs come from a newborn girl in good health. The CDR3 runs from the conserved cysteine through the conserved F or W. The D gene is left open where the match is weak. Not all rows give a size; the values are once, few, many and, for expanded clones, a class.

cdr3_aa cdr3_nt v_call clone_size d_call j_call
CSARARRGGYNEQFF TGCAGTGCTAGAGCCAGACGTGGCGGGTACAATGAGCAGTTCTTC TRBV20-1 few NA TRBJ2-1
CSARDQGAYGYTF TGCAGTGCTAGAGATCAGGGGGCCTATGGCTACACCTTC TRBV20-1 NA TRBD1 TRBJ1-2
CASSAYGQGYTF TGCGCCAGCAGCGCGTACGGACAGGGCTACACCTTC TRBV5-1 many NA TRBJ1-2
CASTHHPFTDTQYF TGCGCCAGCACCCACCACCCCTTCACAGATACGCAGTATTTT TRBV5-1 many NA TRBJ2-3
CASSPGRVEISGYTF TGTGCCAGCAGCCCCGGACGTGTGGAAATAAGTGGCTACACCTTC TRBV6-1 once NA TRBJ1-2
CACPERGPLYGYTF TGTGCCTGTCCAGAACGAGGCCCCCTCTATGGCTACACCTTC TRBV30 few NA TRBJ1-2
CASSVVGPNTEAFF TGTGCCAGCAGCGTAGTAGGGCCTAACACTGAAGCTTTCTTT TRBV9 NA NA TRBJ1-1
CVSSPDSLSYNEQFF TGTGTCAGCAGCCCGGACAGCCTCTCCTACAATGAGCAGTTCTTC TRBV4-2 NA NA TRBJ2-1
CASSLEDRYNQPQHF TGTGCCAGCAGTTTAGAAGACAGGTACAATCAGCCCCAGCATTTT TRBV12-3/TRBV12-4 NA NA TRBJ1-5
CAISESDGGGRYNSPLHF TGTGCCATCAGTGAGTCGGACGGGGGAGGTCGCTATAATTCACCCCTCCACTTT TRBV10-3 NA NA TRBJ1-6
CASSMGWGDTQYF TGTGCCAGCAGTATGGGGTGGGGAGATACGCAGTATTTT TRBV27 few NA TRBJ2-3
CASSYRVGYEQYF TGTGCCAGCAGTTACAGGGTAGGCTACGAGCAGTACTTC TRBV6-5 many NA TRBJ2-7
CASSPQVNYGYTF TGTGCCAGCAGTCCCCAGGTTAACTATGGCTACACCTTC TRBV28 many NA TRBJ1-2
CASSEALPSDEKYSGANTGELFF TGTGCCAGCAGTGAAGCGCTTCCGAGCGACGAGAAATATAGCGGGGCGAACACCGGGGAGCTGTTTTTT TRBV2 NA TRBD2 TRBJ2-2
CAWRDLRQGGAYEQYF TGTGCCTGGAGGGACTTAAGACAGGGGGGTGCCTACGAGCAGTACTTC TRBV30 NA TRBD1 TRBJ2-7
CASSLFLDRTTSYEQYF TGTGCCAGCAGTTTATTCCTAGACCGGACGACCTCCTACGAGCAGTACTTC TRBV28 many NA TRBJ2-7
CASSYREGAFF TGTGCCAGCAGCTACAGGGAGGGGGCTTTCTTT TRBV28 NA NA TRBJ1-1
CASSPLRQDPTDTQYF TGTGCCAGCAGTCCACTCCGTCAGGATCCTACAGATACGCAGTATTTT TRBV6-6 NA NA TRBJ2-3
CASSRDPRVRNTEAFF TGTGCCAGCAGCCGGGACCCACGAGTTCGGAACACTGAAGCTTTCTTT TRBV28 few NA TRBJ1-1
CASSAGTDLYGYTF TGTGCCAGCAGCGCCGGGACAGACCTCTATGGCTACACCTTC TRBV5-5 NA TRBD1 TRBJ1-2
CASSLGRRLAGGVDTQYF TGTGCCAGCAGTTTAGGCCGGAGACTAGCGGGGGGGGTAGATACGCAGTATTTT TRBV12-3/TRBV12-4 NA TRBD2 TRBJ2-3
CSARRPGQGSYEQYF TGCAGTGCTAGAAGACCGGGACAGGGTAGCTACGAGCAGTACTTC TRBV20-1 few TRBD1 TRBJ2-7
CATTQRNEQYF TGTGCCACCACACAGAGAAATGAGCAGTACTTC TRBV15 few NA TRBJ2-7
CASILSGSSYEQYF TGTGCCAGCATACTTTCGGGGAGCTCCTACGAGCAGTACTTC TRBV6-1 few NA TRBJ2-7
CASRVNRGSEQYF TGTGCCAGCAGGGTAAACAGGGGCAGCGAGCAGTACTTC TRBV6-5 NA TRBD1 TRBJ2-7
CASSLRRGFYNEQFF TGTGCCAGCAGTTTACGCCGAGGCTTCTACAATGAGCAGTTCTTC TRBV12-3/TRBV12-4 NA NA TRBJ2-1
CASSHSSGAPGTGELFF TGTGCCAGCAGCCATTCTAGCGGGGCCCCTGGGACCGGGGAGCTGTTTTTT TRBV14 NA TRBD2 TRBJ2-2
CASSDWASTDTQYF TGTGCCAGCAGTGACTGGGCTAGCACAGATACGCAGTATTTT TRBV12-3/TRBV12-4 few NA TRBJ2-3
CASSLELAGELFF TGTGCCAGCAGTTTAGAGCTTGCCGGGGAGCTGTTTTTT TRBV12-3/TRBV12-4 NA NA TRBJ2-2
CASSKLDRVHEQYF TGTGCCAGCAGTAAACTCGACAGGGTCCACGAGCAGTACTTC TRBV6-2/TRBV6-3 many TRBD1 TRBJ2-7
CSATARGYGYTF TGCAGTGCTACCGCACGGGGATATGGCTACACCTTC TRBV20-1 NA NA TRBJ1-2
CASSDLGTSTDTQYF TGTGCCAGCAGTGATTTGGGGACAAGCACAGATACGCAGTATTTT TRBV2 NA NA TRBJ2-3
CAISGDRQSGNSNQPQYF TGTGCCATCAGCGGGGACAGGCAATCGGGGAATAGCAATCAGCCCCAGTATTTT TRBV10-3 NA TRBD1 TRBJ2-3
CASSQRDRGAFF TGTGCCAGCAGCCAGCGCGACAGGGGCGCTTTCTTT TRBV3-1 few TRBD1 TRBJ1-1
CASSQSGTGGMNTEAFF TGTGCCAGCAGCCAGTCCGGGACAGGGGGCATGAATACTGAAGCTTTCTTT TRBV4-2 NA TRBD1 TRBJ1-1
CASSSGQLGLEAFF TGTGCCAGCAGCTCGGGACAGTTGGGGCTGGAAGCTTTCTTT TRBV6-2/TRBV6-3 few TRBD1 TRBJ1-1
CASTSYPGQNSEQYF TGTGCCAGCACCTCTTACCCCGGACAGAACTCCGAGCAGTACTTC TRBV7-8 NA NA TRBJ2-7
CASRIRDRDGYTF TGTGCCAGCAGGATCCGGGACAGGGACGGCTACACCTTC TRBV28 NA TRBD1 TRBJ1-2
CSARETLAKNIQYF TGCAGTGCTAGAGAGACATTAGCCAAAAACATTCAGTACTTC TRBV20-1 few NA TRBJ2-4
CSAIDRGGVEKLFF TGCAGTGCTATAGACAGGGGCGGGGTTGAAAAACTGTTTTTT TRBV20-1 NA TRBD1 TRBJ1-4
CASSWSGVTTDTQYF TGTGCCAGCAGCTGGAGCGGGGTCACGACAGATACGCAGTATTTT TRBV25-1 few TRBD2 TRBJ2-3
CASSDTGLNTEAFF TGTGCCAGCAGTGACACAGGGCTGAACACTGAAGCTTTCTTT TRBV6-4 NA NA TRBJ1-1
CASSFSQGDYGYTF TGCGCCAGCAGCTTCTCACAGGGGGACTATGGCTACACCTTC TRBV5-1 many TRBD1 TRBJ1-2
CASSLLRQDYEQYF TGTGCCAGCAGCTTACTGCGGCAGGACTACGAGCAGTACTTC TRBV11-2 NA NA TRBJ2-7
CASKKRVGKRGAEVSTDTQYF TGTGCCAGCAAGAAACGGGTGGGAAAGCGGGGGGCCGAAGTAAGCACAGATACGCAGTATTTT TRBV4-2 NA TRBD2 TRBJ2-3
CASSYRYRTEPPYNEQYF TGTGCCAGCAGTTACCGGTACAGGACGGAGCCGCCTTACAATGAGCAGTACTTC TRBV6-2/TRBV6-3 NA NA TRBJ2-7
CASGLSNTEAFF TGTGCTAGTGGCTTAAGCAACACTGAAGCTTTCTTT TRBV12-5 NA NA TRBJ1-1